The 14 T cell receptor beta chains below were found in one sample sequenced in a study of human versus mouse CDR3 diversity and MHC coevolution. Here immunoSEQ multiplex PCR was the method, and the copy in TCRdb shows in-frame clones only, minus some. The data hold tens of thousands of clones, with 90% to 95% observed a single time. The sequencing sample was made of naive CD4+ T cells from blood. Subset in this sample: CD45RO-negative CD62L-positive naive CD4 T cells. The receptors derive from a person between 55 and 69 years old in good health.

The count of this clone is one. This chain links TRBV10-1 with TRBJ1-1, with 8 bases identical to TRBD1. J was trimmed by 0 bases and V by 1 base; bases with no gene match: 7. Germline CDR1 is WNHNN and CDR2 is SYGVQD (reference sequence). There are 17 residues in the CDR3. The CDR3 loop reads CASSELRTGNLNTEAFF. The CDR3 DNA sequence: TGCGCCAGCAGTGAGTTAAGGACAGGGAACTTGAACACTGAAGCTTTCTTT.

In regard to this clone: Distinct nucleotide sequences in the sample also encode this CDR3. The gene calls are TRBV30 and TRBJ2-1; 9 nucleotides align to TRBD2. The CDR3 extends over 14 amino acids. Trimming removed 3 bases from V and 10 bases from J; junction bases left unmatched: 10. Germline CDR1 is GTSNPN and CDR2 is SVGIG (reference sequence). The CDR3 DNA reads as TGTGCCTGGAGCGTAGCCGCTAGCGGGACCGAGCAGTTCTTC. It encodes CAWSVAASGTEQFF.

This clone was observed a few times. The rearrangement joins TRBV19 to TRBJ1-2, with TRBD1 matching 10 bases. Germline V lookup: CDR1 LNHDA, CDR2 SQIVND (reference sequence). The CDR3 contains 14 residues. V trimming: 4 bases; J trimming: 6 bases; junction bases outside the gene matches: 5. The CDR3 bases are TGTGCCAGTAGTAAACCGGGACAGGGGAATGGCTACACCTTC. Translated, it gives CASSKPGQGNGYTF.

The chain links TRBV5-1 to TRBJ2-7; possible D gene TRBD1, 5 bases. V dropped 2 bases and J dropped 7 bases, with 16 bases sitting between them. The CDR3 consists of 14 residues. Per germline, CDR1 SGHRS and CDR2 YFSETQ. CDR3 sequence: CASSFLDTKGEQYF. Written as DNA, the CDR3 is TGCGCCAGCAGCTTTCTGGATACTAAGGGGGAGCAGTACTTC.

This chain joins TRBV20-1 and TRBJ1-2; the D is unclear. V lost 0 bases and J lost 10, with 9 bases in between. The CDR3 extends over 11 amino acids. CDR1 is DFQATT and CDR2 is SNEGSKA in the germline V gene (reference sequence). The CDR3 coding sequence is TGCAGTGCTAGAGATGAACTGCCCTACACCTTC. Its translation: CSARDELPYTF.

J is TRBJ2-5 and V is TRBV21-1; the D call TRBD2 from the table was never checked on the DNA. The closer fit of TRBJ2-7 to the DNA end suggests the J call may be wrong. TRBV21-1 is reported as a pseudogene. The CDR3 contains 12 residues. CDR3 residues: CASTGLSYEQYF. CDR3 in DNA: TGTGCCAGCACGGGACTAAGTTACGAGCAGTACTTC.

For the CDR3, the DNA is TGTGCCAGCAGCCCGGGGGCTAGCGGGGTTACAGATACGCAGTATTTT. Translated, it gives CASSPGASGVTDTQYF. This sequence joins TRBV5-4 and TRBJ2-3; 9 bases align to TRBD2. The CDR3 has 16 amino acids. In germline, CDR1 is SGHNT, CDR2 YYREEE (reference sequence). Trimming cost V 4 bases and J 3 bases; bases outside gene matches: 9.

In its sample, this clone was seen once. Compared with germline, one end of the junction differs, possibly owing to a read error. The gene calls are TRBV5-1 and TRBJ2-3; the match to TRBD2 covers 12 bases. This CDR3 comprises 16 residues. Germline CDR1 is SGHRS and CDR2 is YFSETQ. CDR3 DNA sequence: TGCGCCCGCAGCGGGGCTAGCGGGAGGGCCCAAGATACGCAGTATTTT. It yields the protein CARSGASGRAQDTQYF.

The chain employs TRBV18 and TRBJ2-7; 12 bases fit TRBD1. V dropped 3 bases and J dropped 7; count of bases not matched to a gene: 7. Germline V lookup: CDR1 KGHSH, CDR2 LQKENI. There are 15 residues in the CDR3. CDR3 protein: CASSPSGTGGEEQYF. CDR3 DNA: TGTGCCAGCTCACCCTCCGGGACAGGGGGCGAAGAGCAGTACTTC.

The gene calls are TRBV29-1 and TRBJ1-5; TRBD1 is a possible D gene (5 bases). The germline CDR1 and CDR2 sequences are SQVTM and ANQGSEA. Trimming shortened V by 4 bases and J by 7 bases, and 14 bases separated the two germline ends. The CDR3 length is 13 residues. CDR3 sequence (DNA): TGCAGCGTTGGAGGCCAGGGTGGACAGCCCCAGCATTTT. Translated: CSVGGQGGQPQHF.

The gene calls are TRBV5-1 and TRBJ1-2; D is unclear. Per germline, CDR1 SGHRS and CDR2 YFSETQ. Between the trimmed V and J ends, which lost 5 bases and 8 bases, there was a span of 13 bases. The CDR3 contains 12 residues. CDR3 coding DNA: TGCGCCAGCAGAGAGCCCGCGGGGGGCTACACCTTC. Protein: CASREPAGGYTF.

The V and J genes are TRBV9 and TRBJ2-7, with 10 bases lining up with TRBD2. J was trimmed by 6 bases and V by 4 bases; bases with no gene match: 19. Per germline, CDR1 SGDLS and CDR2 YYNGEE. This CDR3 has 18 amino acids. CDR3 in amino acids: CASSPRDSGRPDMGEQYF. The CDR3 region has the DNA TGTGCCAGCAGCCCCCGTGATAGCGGGAGGCCCGATATGGGCGAGCAGTACTTC. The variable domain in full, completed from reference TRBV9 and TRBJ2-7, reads DSGVTQTPKHLITATGQRVTLRCSPRSGDLSVYWYQQSLDQGLQFLIQYYNGEERAKGNILERFSAQQFPDLHSELNLSSLELGDSALYFCASSPRDSGRPDMGEQYFGPGTRLTVT.

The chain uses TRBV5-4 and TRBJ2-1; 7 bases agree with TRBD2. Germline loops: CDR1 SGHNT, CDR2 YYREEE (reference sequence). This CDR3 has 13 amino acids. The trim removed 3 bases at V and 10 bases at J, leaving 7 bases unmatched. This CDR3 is CASSSQLGGEQFF. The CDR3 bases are TGTGCCAGCAGCTCCCAGTTGGGGGGGGAGCAGTTCTTC.

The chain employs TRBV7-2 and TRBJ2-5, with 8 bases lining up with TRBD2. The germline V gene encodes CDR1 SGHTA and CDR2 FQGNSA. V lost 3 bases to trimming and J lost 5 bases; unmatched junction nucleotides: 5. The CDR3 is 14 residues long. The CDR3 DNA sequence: TGTGCCAGCAGCTTGGGGACTAGGTCCGAGACCCAGTACTTC. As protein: CASSLGTRSETQYF.